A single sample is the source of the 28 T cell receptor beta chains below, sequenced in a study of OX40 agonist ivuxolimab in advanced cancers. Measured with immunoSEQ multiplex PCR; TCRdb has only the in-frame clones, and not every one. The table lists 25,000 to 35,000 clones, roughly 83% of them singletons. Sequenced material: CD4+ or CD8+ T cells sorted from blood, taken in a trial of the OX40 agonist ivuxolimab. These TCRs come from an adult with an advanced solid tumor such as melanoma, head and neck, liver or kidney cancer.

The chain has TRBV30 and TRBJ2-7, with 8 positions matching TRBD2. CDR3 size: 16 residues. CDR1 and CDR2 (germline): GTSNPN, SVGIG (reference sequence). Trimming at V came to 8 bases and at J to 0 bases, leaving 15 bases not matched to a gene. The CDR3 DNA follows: TGTGCCGCCCAAGGGCCCGGGACTAGGAGCTCCTACGAGCAGTACTTC. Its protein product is CAAQGPGTRSSYEQYF. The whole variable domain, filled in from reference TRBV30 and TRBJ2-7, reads SQTIHQWPATLVQPVGSPLSLECTVEGTSNPNLYWYRQAAGRGLQLLFYSVGIGQISSEVPQNLSASRPQDRQFILSSKKLLLSDSGFYLCAAQGPGTRSSYEQYFGPGTRLTVT.

The CDR3 protein is CASSVLSSGPEQYF. CDR3 bases: TGTGCCAGCAGCGTTTTATCTAGCGGGCCCGAGCAGTACTTC. The chain joins TRBV9 to TRBJ2-7; 8 positions match TRBD2. J lost 6 bases, V lost 2 bases, and 7 bases had no gene match. Germline V lookup: CDR1 SGDLS, CDR2 YYNGEE. The CDR3 is 14 amino acids.

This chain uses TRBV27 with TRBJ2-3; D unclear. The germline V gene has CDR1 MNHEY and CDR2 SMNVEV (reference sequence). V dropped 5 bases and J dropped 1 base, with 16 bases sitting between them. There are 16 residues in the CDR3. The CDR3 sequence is CASSPLTPSGTDTQYF. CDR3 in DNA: TGTGCCAGCAGTCCCCTCACCCCATCTGGCACAGATACGCAGTATTTT.

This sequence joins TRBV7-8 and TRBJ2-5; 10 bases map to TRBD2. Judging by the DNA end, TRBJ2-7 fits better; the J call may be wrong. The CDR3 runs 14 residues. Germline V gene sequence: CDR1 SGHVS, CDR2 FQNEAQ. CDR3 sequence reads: CASSFWTSGYEQYF. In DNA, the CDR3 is TGTGCCAGCAGCTTCTGGACTAGCGGCTACGAGCAGTACTTC.

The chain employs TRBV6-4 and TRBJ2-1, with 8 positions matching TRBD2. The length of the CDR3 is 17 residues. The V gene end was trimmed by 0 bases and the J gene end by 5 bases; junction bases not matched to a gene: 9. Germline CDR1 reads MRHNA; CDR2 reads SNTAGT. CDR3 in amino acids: CASSDSGAGDRDNEQFF. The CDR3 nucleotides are TGTGCCAGCAGTGACTCGGGAGCGGGAGATAGGGACAATGAGCAGTTCTTC.

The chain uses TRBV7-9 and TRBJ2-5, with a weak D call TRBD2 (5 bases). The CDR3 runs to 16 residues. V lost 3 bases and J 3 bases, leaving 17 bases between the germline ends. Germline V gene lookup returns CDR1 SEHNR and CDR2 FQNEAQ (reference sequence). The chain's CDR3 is CASSLQRTRMKETQYF. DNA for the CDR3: TGTGCCAGCAGCTTGCAGCGGACCAGGATGAAAGAGACCCAGTACTTC. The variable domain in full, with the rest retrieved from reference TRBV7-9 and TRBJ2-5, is DTGVSQNPRHKITKRGQNVTFRCDPISEHNRLYWYRQTLGQGPEFLTYFQNEAQLEKSRLLSDRFSAERPKGSFSTLEIQRTEQGDSAMYLCASSLQRTRMKETQYFGPGTRLLVL.

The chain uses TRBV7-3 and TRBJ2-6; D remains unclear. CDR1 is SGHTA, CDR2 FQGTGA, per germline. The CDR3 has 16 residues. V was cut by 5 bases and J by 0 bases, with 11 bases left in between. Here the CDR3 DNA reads TGTGCCAGCAGCAGAGACGGATCCTCTGGGGCCAACGTCCTGACTTTC. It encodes CASSRDGSSGANVLTF.

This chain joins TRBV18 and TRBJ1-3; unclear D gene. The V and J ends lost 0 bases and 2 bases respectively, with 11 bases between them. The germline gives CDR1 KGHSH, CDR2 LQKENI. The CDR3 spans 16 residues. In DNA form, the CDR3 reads TGTGCCAGCTCACCACCAATAAGGGAAGCTGGAAACACCATATATTTT. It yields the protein CASSPPIREAGNTIYF.

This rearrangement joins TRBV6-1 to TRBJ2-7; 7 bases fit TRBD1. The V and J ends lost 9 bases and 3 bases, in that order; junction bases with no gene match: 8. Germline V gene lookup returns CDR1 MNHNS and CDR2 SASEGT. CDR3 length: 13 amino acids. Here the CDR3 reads CASSRGDSYEQYF. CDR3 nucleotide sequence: TGTGCCAGTTCACGAGGGGACAGCTACGAGCAGTACTTC.

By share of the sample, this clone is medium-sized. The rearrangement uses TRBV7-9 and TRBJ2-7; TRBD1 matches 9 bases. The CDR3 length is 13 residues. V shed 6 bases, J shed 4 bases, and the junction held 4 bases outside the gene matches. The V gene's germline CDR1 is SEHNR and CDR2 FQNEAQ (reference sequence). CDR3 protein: CASRPGQGYEQYF. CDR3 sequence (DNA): TGTGCCAGCAGACCAGGACAGGGGTACGAGCAGTACTTC.

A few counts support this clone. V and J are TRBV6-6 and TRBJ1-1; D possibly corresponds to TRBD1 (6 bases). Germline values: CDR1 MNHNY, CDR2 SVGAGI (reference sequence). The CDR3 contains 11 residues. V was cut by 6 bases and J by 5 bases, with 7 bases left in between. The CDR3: CASRGGTEAFF. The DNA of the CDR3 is TGTGCCAGCAGAGGGGGAACTGAAGCTTTCTTT.

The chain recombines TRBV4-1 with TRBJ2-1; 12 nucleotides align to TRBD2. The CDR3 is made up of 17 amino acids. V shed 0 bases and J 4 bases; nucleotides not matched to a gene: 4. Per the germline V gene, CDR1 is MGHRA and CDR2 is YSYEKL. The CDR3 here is CASSQEPTSGRYNEQFF. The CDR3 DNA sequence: TGCGCCAGCAGCCAAGAACCCACTAGCGGGAGGTACAATGAGCAGTTCTTC.

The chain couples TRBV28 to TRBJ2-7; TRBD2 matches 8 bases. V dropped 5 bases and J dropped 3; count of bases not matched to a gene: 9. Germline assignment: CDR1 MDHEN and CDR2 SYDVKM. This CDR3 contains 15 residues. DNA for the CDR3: TGTGCCAGCAGTCCGCCGGGGCGGGAGGTCTACGAGCAGTACTTC. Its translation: CASSPPGREVYEQYF.

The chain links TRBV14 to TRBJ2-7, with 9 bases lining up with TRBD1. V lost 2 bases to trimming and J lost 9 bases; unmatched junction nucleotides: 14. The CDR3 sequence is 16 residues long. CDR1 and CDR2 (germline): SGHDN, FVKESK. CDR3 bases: TGTGCCAGCAGCCAATATTTTCAGGGGACAGGGAGTGGGCAGTACTTC. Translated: CASSQYFQGTGSGQYF.

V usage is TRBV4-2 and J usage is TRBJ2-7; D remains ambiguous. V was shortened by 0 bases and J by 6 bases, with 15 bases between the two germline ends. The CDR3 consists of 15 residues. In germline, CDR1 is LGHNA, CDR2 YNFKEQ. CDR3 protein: CASSQESRGVGEQYF. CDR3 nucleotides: TGTGCCAGCAGCCAAGAGTCGCGAGGCGTGGGCGAGCAGTACTTC.

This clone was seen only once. The CDR3 protein is CASSVTPWVVRETQYF. The CDR3 DNA follows: TGTGCCAGCAGCGTTACTCCTTGGGTAGTTCGAGAGACCCAGTACTTC. This sequence joins TRBV9 and TRBJ2-5; D is unresolved. The CDR3 is 16 residues long. The germline CDR1 and CDR2 sequences are SGDLS and YYNGEE. Trimming pared 2 bases from V and 4 bases from J, leaving 18 bases between.

In nucleotides, the CDR3 is TGTGCCAGCAGCGTTCCGGGACTAGGGTACGAGCAGTACTTC. Amino acid sequence: CASSVPGLGYEQYF. The rearrangement joins TRBV5-6 to TRBJ2-7; 8 bases are shared with TRBD2. Germline V gene lookup returns CDR1 SGHDT and CDR2 YYEEEE. The V gene end was trimmed by 4 bases and the J gene end by 4 bases; junction bases not matched to a gene: 7. The CDR3 extends over 14 amino acids. Variable domain in full (rest from reference TRBV5-6 and TRBJ2-7): DAGVTQSPTHLIKTRGQQVTLRCSPKSGHDTVSWYQQALGQGPQFIFQYYEEEERQRGNFPDRFSGHQFPNYSSELNVNALLLGDSALYLCASSVPGLGYEQYFGPGTRLTVT.

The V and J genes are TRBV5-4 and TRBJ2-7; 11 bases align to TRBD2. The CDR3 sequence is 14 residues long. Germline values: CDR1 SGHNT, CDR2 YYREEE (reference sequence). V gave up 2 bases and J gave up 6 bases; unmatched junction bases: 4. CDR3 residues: CASSFSTSGSEQYF. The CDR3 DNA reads TGTGCCAGCAGCTTTTCTACTAGCGGGAGCGAGCAGTACTTC.

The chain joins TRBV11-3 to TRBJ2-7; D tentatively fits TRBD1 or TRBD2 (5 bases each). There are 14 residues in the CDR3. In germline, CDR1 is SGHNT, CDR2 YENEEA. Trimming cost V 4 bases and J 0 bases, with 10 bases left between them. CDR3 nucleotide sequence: TGTGCCAGCAGCTCCCGGGGCCCCTCCTACGAGCAGTACTTC. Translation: CASSSRGPSYEQYF. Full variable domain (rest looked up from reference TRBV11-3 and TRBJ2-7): EAGVVQSPRYKIIEKKQPVAFWCNPISGHNTLYWYLQNLGQGPELLIRYENEEAVDDSQLPKDRFSAERLKGVDSTLKIQPAELGDSAVYLCASSSRGPSYEQYFGPGTRLTVT.

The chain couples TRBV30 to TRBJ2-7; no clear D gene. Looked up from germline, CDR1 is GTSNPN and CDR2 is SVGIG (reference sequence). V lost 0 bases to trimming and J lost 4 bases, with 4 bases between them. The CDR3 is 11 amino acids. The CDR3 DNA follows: TGTGCCTGGAGTGTCACGTACGAGCAGTACTTC. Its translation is CAWSVTYEQYF.

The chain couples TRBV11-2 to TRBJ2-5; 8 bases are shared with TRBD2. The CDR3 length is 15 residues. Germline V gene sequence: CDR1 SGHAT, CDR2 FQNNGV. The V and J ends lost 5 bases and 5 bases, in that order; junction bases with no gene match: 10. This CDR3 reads CASSLRGGVLETQYF. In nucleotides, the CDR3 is TGTGCCAGCAGCCTCCGGGGGGGCGTTTTGGAGACCCAGTACTTC.

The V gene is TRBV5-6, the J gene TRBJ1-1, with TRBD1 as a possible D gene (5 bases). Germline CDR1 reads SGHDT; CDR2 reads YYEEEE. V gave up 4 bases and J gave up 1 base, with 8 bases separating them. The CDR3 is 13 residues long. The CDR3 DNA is TGTGCCAGCAGCCTGGGACCGAACACTGAAGCTTTCTTT. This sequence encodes CASSLGPNTEAFF.

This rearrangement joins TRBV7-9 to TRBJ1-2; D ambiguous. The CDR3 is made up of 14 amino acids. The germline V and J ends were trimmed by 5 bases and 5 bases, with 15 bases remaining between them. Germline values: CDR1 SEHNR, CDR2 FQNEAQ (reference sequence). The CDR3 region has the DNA TGTGCCAGCAGCGAGGAGACGGCCAGGTATGGCTACACCTTC. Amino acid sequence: CASSEETARYGYTF.

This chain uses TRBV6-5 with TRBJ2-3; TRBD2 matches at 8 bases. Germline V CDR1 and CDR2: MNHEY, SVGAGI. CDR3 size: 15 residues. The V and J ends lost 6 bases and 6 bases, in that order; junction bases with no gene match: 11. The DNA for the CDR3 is TGTGCCAGCAGCATTAGGCTAGCGGGTGCGGATACGCAGTATTTT. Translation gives CASSIRLAGADTQYF.

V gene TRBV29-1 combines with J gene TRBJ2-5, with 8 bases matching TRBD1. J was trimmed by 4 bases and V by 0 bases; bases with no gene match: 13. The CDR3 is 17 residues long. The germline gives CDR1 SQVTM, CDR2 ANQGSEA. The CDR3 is CSVEDRSSGGPGETQYF. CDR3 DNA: TGCAGCGTTGAAGATCGGTCCTCAGGGGGCCCGGGAGAGACCCAGTACTTC.

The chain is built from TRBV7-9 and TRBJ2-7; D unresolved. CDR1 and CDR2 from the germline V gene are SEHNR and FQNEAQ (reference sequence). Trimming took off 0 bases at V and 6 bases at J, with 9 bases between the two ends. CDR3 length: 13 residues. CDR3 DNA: TGTGCCAGCAGCTTAGCGATTAGCTCCGAGCAGTACTTC. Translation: CASSLAISSEQYF.

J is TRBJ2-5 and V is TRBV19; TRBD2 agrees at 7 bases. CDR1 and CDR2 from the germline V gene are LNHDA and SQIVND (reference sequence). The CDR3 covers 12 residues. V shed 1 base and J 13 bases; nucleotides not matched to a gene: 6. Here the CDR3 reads CASSIGGSPRYF. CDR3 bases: TGTGCCAGTAGTATAGGCGGGAGCCCGAGGTACTTC. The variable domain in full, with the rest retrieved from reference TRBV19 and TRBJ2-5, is DGGITQSPKYLFRKEGQNVTLSCEQNLNHDAMYWYRQDPGQGLRLIYYSQIVNDFQKGDIAEGYSVSREKKESFPLTVTSAQKNPTAFYLCASSIGGSPRYFGPGTRLLVL.

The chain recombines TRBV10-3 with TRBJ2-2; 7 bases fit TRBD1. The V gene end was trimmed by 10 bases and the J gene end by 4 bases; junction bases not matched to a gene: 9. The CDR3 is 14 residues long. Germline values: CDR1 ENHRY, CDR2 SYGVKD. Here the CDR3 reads CATSTGTATGELFF. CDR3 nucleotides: TGTGCCACCTCGACAGGGACGGCCACCGGGGAGCTGTTTTTT.